This T cell receptor beta chain appears in the sequencing data of a study of T cells in localized non-small cell lung cancer. The CDR3 is 15 amino acids. Between the trimmed V and J ends, which lost 3 bases and 0 bases, there was a span of 12 bases. The V gene's germline CDR1 is SGDLS and CDR2 YYNGEE. Clones were read by immunoSEQ multiplex PCR, and TCRdb kept only the in-frame ones, dropping some. The table has a few thousand clones, 25% to 35% seen once. This clone has only a few counts. Sequencing was performed on lung tumor tissue, taken before any cancer treatment. This clonotype was sampled from a woman between 35 and 70 years old with stage I squamous cell lung carcinoma. This chain links TRBV9 with TRBJ1-1; D perhaps matches TRBD1 (6 bases). The CDR3 sequence is CASSASRDMNTEAFF. Here the CDR3 DNA reads TGTGCCAGCAGCGCAAGCAGGGACATGAACACTGAAGCTTTCTTT.